The sequence of this T cell receptor beta chain was determined in a study of T cell clones after liver transplantation. For the study at large: Without induction therapy, subjects received standard immunosuppression until 12-24 months post-transplant. Samples came pre-transplant, pre-randomization before withdrawal, and post-randomization after withdrawal ended.

Repertoires were generated with immunoSEQ multiplex PCR, while TCRdb's copy carries only in-frame clones and drops some. The data show tens of thousands of clones, with 75% to 90% seen just once and over 2.5% held by the top ten. Sorting of unstimulated PBMCs yielded separate CD3+CD4+ and CD3+CD8+ fractions. In germline, CDR1 is SGHTA, CDR2 FQGNSA. Trimming removed 5 bases from V and 0 bases from J, with 13 bases in between. The CDR3 consists of 16 residues. The sequencing here drew on CD4+ T cells from blood, taken at the 22-month timepoint. This clonotype was sampled from a human patient who received a liver transplant. Some T cells may be the graft donor's. This chain links TRBV7-2 with TRBJ2-2; weak D call: TRBD2 (6 bases). CDR3 loop: CASSRLASANTGELFF. CDR3 in DNA: TGTGCCAGCAGCCGTCTAGCGAGCGCGAACACCGGGGAGCTGTTTTTT.